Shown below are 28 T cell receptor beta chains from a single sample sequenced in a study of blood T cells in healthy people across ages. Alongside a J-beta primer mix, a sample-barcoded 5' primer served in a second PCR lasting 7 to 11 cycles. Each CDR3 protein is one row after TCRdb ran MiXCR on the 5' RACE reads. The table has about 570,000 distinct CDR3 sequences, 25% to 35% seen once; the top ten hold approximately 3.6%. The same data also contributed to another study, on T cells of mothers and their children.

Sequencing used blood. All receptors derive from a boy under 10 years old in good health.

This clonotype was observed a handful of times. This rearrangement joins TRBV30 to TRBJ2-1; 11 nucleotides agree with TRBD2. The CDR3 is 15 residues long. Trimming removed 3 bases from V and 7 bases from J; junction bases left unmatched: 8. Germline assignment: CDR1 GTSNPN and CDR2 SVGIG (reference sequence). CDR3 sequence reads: CAWREPTSGKNEQFF. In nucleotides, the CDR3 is TGTGCCTGGAGAGAACCGACTAGCGGGAAGAATGAGCAGTTCTTC.

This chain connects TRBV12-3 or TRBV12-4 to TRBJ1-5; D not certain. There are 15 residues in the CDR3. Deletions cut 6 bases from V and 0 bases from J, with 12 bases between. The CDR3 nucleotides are TGTGCCAGCAGCCCTAGGATCCATAGCAATCAGCCCCAGCATTTT. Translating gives CASSPRIHSNQPQHF.

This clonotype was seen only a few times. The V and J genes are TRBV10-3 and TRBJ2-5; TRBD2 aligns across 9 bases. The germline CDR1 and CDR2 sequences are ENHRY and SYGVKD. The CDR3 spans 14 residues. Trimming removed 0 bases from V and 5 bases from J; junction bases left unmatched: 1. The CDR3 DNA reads TGTGCCATCAGTGAGTCAAGCGGGAGGGAGACCCAGTACTTC. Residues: CAISESSGRETQYF.

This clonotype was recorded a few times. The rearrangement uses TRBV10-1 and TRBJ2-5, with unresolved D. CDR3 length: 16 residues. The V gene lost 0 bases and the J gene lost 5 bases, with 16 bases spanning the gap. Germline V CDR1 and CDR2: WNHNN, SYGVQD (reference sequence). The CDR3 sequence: CASSESRLGVLETQYF. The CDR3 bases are TGCGCCAGCAGTGAGTCGAGACTTGGAGTATTGGAGACCCAGTACTTC.

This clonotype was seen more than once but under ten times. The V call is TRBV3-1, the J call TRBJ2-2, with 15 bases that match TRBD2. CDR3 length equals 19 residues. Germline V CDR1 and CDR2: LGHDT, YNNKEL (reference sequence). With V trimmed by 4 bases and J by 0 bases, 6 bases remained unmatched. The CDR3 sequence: CASSPGTSGGLANTGELFF. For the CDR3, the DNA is TGTGCCAGCAGCCCAGGGACTAGCGGGGGGCTTGCGAACACCGGGGAGCTGTTTTTT.

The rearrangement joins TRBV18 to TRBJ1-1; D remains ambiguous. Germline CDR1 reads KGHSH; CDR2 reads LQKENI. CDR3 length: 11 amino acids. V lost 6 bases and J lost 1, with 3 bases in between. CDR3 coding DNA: TGTGCCAGCTCCCAGAACACTGAAGCTTTCTTT. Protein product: CASSQNTEAFF.

The CDR3 region is CAIRATNNEQFF. DNA of the CDR3: TGTGCCATCAGGGCCACCAACAATGAGCAGTTCTTC. The chain links TRBV10-3 to TRBJ2-1; D gene ambiguous. This CDR3 comprises 12 residues. CDR1 is ENHRY and CDR2 is SYGVKD in the germline V gene. Trimming removed 6 bases at V and 5 bases at J, with 8 bases between.

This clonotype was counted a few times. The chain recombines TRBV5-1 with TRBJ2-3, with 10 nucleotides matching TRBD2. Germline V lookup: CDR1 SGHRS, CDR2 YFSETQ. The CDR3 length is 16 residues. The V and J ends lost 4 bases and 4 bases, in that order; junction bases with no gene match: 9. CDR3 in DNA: TGCGCCAGCAGCCGGAATGGACTAGCGGTCGCAGATACGCAGTATTTT. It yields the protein CASSRNGLAVADTQYF. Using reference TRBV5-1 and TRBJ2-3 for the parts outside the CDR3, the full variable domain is KAGVTQTPRYLIKTRGQQVTLSCSPISGHRSVSWYQQTPGQGLQFLFEYFSETQRNKGNFPGRFSGRQFSNSRSEMNVSTLELGDSALYLCASSRNGLAVADTQYFGPGTRLTVL.

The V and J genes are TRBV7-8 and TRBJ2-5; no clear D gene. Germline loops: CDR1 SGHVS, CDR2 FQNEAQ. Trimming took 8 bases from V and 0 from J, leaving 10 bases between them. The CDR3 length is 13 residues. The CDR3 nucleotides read TGTGCCAGCCCCCCTGAGCACCAAGAGACCCAGTACTTC. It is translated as CASPPEHQETQYF.

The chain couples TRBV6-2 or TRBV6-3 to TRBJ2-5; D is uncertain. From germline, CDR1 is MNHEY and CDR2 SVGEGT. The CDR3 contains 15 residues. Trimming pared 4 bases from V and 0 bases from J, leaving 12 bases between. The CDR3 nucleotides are TGTGCCAGCAGTTCCAGACTTATATACCAAGAGACCCAGTACTTC. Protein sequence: CASSSRLIYQETQYF.

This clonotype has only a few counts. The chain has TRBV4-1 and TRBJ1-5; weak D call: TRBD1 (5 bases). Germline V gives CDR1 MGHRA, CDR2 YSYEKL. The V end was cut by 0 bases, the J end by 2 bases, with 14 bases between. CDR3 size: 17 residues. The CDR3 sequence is CASSQEESGKGNQPQHF. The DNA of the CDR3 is TGCGCCAGCAGCCAAGAAGAGTCAGGGAAAGGCAATCAGCCCCAGCATTTT.

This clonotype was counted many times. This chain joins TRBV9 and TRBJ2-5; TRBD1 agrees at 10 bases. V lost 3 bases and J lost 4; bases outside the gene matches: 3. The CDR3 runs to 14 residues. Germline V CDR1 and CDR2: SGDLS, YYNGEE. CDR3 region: CASSGQGAGETQYF. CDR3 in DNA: TGTGCCAGCAGCGGACAGGGGGCGGGAGAGACCCAGTACTTC.

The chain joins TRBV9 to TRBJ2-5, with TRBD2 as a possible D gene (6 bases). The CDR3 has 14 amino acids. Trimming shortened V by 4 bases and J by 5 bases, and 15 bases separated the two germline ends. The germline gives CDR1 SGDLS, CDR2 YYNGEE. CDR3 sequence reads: CASSRGLPGETQYF. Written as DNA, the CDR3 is TGTGCCAGCAGCCGGGGACTTCCCGGGGAGACCCAGTACTTC.

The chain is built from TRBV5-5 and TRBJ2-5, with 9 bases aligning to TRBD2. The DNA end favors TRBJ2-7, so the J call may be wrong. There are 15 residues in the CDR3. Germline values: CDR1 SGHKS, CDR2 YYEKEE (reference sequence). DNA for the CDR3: TGTGCCAGCAGCTTGAGGGCTAGCGGGGTCGACGAGCAGTACTTC. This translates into CASSLRASGVDEQYF.

The CDR3 sequence: CASSLEGKTGGGGYTF. The CDR3, as DNA: TGTGCCAGCAGCTTAGAGGGGAAGACAGGCGGTGGCGGCTACACCTTC. The V call is TRBV11-2, the J call TRBJ1-2; maybe TRBD1 (6 bases). V lost 0 bases, J lost 8 bases, and 19 bases lay in between. In germline, CDR1 is SGHAT, CDR2 FQNNGV. The CDR3 sequence is 16 residues long.

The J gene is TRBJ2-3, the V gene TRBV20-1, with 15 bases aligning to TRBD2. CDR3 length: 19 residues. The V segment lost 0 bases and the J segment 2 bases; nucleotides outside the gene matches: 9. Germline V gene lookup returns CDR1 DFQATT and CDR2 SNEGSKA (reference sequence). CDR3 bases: TGCAGTGCTAGAGATCCCGGACTAGCGGGGGGGCGGGACACAGATACGCAGTATTTT. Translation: CSARDPGLAGGRDTDTQYF.

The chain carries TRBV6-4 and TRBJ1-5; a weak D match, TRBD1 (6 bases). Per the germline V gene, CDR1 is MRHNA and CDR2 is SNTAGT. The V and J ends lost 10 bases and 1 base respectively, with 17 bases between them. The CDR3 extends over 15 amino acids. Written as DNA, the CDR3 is TGTGCCAACCCGGACAGAATAAGGAGCAATCAGCCCCAGCATTTT. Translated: CANPDRIRSNQPQHF.

CDR3 amino acids: CASSYTGANYGYTF. In DNA, the CDR3 is TGTGCCAGCAGTTACACAGGGGCGAACTATGGCTACACCTTC. The chain joins TRBV6-5 to TRBJ1-2, with 7 bases aligning to TRBD1. V was pared by 2 bases and J by 2 bases, with 2 bases of the junction left unmatched. The germline gives CDR1 MNHEY, CDR2 SVGAGI. This CDR3 has 14 amino acids.

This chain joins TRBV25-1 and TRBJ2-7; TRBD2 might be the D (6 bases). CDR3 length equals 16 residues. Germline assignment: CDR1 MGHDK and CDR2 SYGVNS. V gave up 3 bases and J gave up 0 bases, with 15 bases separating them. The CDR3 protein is CASSDPLGGASYEQYF. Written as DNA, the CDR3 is TGTGCCAGCAGTGACCCTTTGGGGGGAGCCTCCTACGAGCAGTACTTC.

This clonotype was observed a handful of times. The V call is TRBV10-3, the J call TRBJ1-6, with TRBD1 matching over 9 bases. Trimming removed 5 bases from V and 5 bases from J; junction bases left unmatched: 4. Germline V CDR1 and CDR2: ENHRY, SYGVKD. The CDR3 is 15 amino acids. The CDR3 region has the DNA TGTGCCATCAGTACAGGGGGCCAGGATAATTCACCCCTCCACTTT. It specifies CAISTGGQDNSPLHF.

CDR3: CASSNPGTGSKNIQYF. The CDR3 bases are TGTGCCAGCAGTAACCCCGGGACAGGATCTAAAAACATTCAGTACTTC. The V call is TRBV28, the J call TRBJ2-4; 8 nucleotides line up with TRBD1. The CDR3 sequence is 16 residues long. The germline CDR1 and CDR2 sequences are MDHEN and SYDVKM. V trimming: 5 bases; J trimming: 4 bases; junction bases outside the gene matches: 10.

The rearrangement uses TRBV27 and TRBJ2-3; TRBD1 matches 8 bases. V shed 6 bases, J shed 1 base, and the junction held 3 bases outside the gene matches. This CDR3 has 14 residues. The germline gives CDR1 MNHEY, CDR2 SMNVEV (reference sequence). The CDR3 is CASRTGVGTDTQYF. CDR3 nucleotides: TGTGCCAGCAGGACAGGGGTGGGCACAGATACGCAGTATTTT.

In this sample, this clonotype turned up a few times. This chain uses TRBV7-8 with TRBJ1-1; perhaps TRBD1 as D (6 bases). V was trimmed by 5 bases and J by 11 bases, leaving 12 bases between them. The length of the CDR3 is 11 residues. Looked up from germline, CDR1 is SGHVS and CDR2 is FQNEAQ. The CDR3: CASSAQGRAFF. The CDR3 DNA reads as TGTGCCAGCAGCGCACAGGGTAGGGCTTTCTTT. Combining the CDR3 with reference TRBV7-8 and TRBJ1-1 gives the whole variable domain GAGVSQSPRYKVAKRGQDVALRCDPISGHVSLFWYQQALGQGPEFLTYFQNEAQLDKSGLPSDRFFAERPEGSVSTLKIQRTQQEDSAVYLCASSAQGRAFFGQGTRLTVV.

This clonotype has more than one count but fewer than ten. CDR3 region: CASSEDRGINEQYF. CDR3 nucleotides: TGTGCCAGCAGTGAAGACAGGGGGATTAACGAGCAGTACTTC. The gene calls are TRBV2 and TRBJ2-7; 8 positions match TRBD1. This CDR3 comprises 14 residues. CDR1 and CDR2 from the germline V gene are SNHLY and FYNNEI. V gave up 1 base and J gave up 5 bases; unmatched junction bases: 4.

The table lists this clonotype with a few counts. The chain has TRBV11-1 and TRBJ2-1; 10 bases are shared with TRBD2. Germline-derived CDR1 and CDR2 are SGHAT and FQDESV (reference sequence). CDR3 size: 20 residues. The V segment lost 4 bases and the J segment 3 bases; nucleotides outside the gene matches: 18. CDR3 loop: CASSSLMVGFSSGGYNEQFF. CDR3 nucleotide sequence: TGTGCCAGCAGCTCCCTGATGGTCGGTTTTTCTAGCGGGGGCTACAATGAGCAGTTCTTC. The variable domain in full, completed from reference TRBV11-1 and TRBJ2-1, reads EAEVAQSPRYKITEKSQAVAFWCDPISGHATLYWYRQILGQGPELLVQFQDESVVDDSQLPKDRFSAERLKGVDSTLKIQPAELGDSAMYLCASSSLMVGFSSGGYNEQFFGPGTRLTVL.

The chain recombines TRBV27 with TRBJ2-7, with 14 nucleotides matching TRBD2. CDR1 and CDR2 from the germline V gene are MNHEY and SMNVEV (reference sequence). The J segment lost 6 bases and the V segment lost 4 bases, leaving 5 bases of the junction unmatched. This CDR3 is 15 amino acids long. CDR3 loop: CASSWGLAGVSEQYF. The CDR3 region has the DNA TGTGCCAGCAGTTGGGGACTAGCGGGAGTGTCCGAGCAGTACTTC.

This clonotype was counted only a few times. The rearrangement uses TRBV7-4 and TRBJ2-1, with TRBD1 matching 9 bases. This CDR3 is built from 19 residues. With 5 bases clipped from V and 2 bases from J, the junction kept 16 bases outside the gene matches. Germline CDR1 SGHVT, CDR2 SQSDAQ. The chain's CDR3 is CASSRRPGTGTGTYNEQFF. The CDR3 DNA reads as TGTGCCAGCAGCCGAAGGCCGGGTACAGGGACAGGGACCTACAATGAGCAGTTCTTC.

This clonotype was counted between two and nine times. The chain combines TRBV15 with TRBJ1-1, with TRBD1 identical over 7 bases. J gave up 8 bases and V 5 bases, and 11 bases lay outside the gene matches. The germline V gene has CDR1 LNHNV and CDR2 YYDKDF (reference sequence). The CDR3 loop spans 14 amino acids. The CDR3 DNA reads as TGTGCCACCAGCCGCCGACGGGGACAGAAGGAAGCTTTCTTT. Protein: CATSRRRGQKEAFF.